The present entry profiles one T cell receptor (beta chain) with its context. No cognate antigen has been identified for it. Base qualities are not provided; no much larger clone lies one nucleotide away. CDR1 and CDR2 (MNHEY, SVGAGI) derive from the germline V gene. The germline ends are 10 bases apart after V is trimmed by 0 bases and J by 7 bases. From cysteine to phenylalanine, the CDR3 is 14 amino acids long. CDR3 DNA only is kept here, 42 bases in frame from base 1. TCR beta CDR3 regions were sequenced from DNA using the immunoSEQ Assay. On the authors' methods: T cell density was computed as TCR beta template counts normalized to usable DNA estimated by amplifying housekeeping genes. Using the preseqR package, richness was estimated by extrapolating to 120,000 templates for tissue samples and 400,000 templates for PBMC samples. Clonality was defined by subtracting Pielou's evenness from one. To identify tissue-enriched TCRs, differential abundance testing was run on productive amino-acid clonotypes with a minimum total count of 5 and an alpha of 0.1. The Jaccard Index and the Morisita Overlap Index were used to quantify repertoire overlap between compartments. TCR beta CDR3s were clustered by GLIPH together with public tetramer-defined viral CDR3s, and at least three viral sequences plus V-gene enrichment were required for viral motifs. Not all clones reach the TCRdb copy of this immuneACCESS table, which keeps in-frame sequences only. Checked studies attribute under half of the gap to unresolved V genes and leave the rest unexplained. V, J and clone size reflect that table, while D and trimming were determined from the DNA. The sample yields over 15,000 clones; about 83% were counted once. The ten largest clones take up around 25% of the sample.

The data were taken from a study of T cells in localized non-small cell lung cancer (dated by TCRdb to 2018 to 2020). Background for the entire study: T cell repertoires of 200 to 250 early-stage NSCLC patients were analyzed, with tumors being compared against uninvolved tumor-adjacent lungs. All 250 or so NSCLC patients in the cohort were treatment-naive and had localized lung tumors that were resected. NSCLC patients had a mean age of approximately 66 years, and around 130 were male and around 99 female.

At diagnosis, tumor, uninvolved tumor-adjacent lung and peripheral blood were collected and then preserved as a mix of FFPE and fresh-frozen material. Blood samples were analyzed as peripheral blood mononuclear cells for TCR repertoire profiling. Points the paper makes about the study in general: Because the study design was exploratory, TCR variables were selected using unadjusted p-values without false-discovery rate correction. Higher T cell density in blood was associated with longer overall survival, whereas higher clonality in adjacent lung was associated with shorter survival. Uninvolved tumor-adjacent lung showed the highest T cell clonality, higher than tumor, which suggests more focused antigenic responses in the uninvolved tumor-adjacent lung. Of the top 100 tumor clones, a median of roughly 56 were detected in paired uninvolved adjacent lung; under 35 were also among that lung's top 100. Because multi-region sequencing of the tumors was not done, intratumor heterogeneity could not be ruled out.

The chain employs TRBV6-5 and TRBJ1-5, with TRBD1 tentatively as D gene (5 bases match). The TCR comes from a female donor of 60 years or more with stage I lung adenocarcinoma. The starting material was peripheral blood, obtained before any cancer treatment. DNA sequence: TGTGCCAGCAGTTACTCAGGGGTGGGGCAGCCCCAGCATTTT. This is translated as CASSYSGVGQPQHF.